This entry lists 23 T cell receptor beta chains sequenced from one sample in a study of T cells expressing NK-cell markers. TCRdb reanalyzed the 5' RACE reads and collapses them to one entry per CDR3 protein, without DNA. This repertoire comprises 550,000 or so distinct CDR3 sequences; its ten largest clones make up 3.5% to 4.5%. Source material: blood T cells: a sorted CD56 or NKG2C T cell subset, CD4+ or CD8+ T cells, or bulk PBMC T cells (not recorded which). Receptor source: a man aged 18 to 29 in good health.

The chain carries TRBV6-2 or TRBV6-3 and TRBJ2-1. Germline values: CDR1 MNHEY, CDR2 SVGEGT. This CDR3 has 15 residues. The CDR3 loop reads CASSRSGDVYNEQFF.

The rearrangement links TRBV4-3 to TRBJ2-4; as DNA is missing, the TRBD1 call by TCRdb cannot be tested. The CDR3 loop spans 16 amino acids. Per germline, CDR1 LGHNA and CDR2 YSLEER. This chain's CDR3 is CASSQRQGGAKNIQYF.

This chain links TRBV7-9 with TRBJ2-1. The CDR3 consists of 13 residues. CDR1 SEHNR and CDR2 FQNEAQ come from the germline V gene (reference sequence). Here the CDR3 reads CASSLTRSNEQFF.

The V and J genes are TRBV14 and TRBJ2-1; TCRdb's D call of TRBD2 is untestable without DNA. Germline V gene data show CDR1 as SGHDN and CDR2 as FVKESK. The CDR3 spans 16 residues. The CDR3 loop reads CASSQDTAGAYNEQFF. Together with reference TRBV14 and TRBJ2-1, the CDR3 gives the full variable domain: EAGVTQFPSHSVIEKGQTVTLRCDPISGHDNLYWYRRVMGKEIKFLLHFVKESKQDESGMPNNRFLAERTGGTYSTLKVQPAELEDSGVYFCASSQDTAGAYNEQFFGPGTRLTVL.

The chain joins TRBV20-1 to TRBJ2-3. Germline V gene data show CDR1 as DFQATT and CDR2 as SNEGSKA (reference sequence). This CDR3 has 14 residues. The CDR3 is CSASLPGQPDTQYF.

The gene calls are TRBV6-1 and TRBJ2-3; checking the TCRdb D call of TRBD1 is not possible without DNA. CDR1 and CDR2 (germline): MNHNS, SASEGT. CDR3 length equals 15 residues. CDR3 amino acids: CASSIRDIRTDTQYF.

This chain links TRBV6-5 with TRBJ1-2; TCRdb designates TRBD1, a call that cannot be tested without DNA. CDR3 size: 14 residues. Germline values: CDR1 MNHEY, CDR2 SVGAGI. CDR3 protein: CASSPYDQGYGYTF.

CDR3 region: CASSFGLAKNIQYF. This chain links TRBV28 with TRBJ2-4. Germline V lookup: CDR1 MDHEN, CDR2 SYDVKM. This CDR3 is built from 14 residues.

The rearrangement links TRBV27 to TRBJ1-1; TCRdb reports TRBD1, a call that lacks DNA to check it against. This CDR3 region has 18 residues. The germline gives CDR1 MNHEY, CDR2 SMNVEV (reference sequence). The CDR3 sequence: CASIPWGRGGSMNTEAFF.

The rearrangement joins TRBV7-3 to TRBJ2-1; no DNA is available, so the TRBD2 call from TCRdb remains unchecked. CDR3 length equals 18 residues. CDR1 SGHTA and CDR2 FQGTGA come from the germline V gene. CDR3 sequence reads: CASSLRSLLAGGGNEQFF.

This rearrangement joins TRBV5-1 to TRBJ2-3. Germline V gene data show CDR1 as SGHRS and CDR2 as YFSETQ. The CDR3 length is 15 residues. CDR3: CASRYDSTSTDTQYF.

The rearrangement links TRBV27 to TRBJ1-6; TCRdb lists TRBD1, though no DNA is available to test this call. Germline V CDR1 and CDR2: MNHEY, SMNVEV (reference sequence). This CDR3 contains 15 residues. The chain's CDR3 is CASSMGQGGISPLHF.

The CDR3 loop reads CASTRGRGRAYEQFF. V usage is TRBV6-2 or TRBV6-3 and J usage is TRBJ2-1; TCRdb's D call of TRBD2 is untestable without DNA. The germline V gene has CDR1 MNHEY and CDR2 SVGEGT. The CDR3 has 15 residues.

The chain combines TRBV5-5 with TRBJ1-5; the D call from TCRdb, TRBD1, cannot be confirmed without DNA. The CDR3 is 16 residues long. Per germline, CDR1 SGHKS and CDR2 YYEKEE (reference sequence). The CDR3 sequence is CASSARTGRLNQPQHF. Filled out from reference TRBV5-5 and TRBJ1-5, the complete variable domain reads DAGVTQSPTHLIKTRGQQVTLRCSPISGHKSVSWYQQVLGQGPQFIFQYYEKEERGRGNFPDRFSARQFPNYSSELNVNALLLGDSALYLCASSARTGRLNQPQHFGDGTRLSIL.

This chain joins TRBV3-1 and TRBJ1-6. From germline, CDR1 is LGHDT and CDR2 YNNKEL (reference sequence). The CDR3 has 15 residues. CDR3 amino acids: CASSQERQLFSPLHF. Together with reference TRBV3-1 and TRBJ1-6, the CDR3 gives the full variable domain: DTAVSQTPKYLVTQMGNDKSIKCEQNLGHDTMYWYKQDSKKFLKIMFSYNNKELIINETVPNRFSPKSPDKAHLNLHINSLELGDSAVYFCASSQERQLFSPLHFGNGTRLTVT.

The CDR3 sequence is CASSRNLAVPSSYEQYF. This rearrangement joins TRBV7-9 to TRBJ2-7; the TCRdb call, TRBD2, lacks DNA for checking. Germline CDR1 SEHNR, CDR2 FQNEAQ (reference sequence). The CDR3 has 17 amino acids. Full variable domain (outside the CDR3, taken from reference TRBV7-9 and TRBJ2-7): DTGVSQNPRHKITKRGQNVTFRCDPISEHNRLYWYRQTLGQGPEFLTYFQNEAQLEKSRLLSDRFSAERPKGSFSTLEIQRTEQGDSAMYLCASSRNLAVPSSYEQYFGPGTRLTVT.

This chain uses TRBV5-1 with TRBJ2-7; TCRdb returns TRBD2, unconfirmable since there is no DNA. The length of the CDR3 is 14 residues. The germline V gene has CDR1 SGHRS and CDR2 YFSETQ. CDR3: CASSLGTSYYEQYF.

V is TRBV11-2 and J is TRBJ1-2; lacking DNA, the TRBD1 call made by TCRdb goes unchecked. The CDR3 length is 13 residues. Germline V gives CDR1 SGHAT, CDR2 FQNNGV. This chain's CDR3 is CASSNWAAYGYTF. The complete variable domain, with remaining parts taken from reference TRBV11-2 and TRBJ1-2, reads EAGVAQSPRYKIIEKRQSVAFWCNPISGHATLYWYQQILGQGPKLLIQFQNNGVVDDSQLPKDRFSAERLKGVDSTLKIQPAKLEDSAVYLCASSNWAAYGYTFGSGTRLTVV.

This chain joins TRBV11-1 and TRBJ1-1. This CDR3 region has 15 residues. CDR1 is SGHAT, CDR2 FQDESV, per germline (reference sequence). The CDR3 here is CASSLANGLHTEAFF.

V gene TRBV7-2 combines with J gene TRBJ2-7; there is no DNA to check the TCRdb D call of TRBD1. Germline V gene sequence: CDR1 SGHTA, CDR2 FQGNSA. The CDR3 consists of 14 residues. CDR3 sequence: CASTWGANSYEQYF.

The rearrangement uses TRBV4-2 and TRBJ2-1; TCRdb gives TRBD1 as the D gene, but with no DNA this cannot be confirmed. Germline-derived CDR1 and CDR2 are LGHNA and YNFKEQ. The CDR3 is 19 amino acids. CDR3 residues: CASNPGFGAGDSSYNEQFF.

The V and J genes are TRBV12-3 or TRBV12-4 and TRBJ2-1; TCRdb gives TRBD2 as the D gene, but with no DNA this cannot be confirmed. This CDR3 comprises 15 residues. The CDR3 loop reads CASRIAGGLRNEQFF.

The CDR3 loop is CASLSLASEQYF. The chain combines TRBV2 with TRBJ2-7; no DNA is available, so the TRBD2 call from TCRdb remains unchecked. The germline V gene encodes CDR1 SNHLY and CDR2 FYNNEI. This CDR3 has 12 residues.